The entry that follows covers one T cell receptor (beta chain) sequence. Its antigen remains unknown. The sample belongs to a study of early T cells in non-severe SARS-CoV-2 infection. Study as a whole: Sequenced bulk RNA came from whole blood that was unsorted, and chains were unpaired. Study-level findings and limits: Using VDJdb, the matching emphasized anti-spike CD8 responses while missing private and CD4 specificities.

Each single cDNA molecule received a unique molecular identifier. TCRdb re-called the 5' RACE reads through MiXCR, storing one row per CDR3 protein. The sample yields over 85,000 distinct CDR3 sequences, roughly 17% seen once. CDR1 and CDR2 (germline): GTSNPN, SVGIG (reference sequence). The CDR3 has 16 amino acids. V was pared by 0 bases and J by 8 bases, with 10 bases of the junction left unmatched. The rearrangement joins TRBV30 to TRBJ2-1; 10 nucleotides line up with TRBD1. The TCR sequence derives from an adult who was a healthcare worker with PCR-confirmed SARS-CoV-2 infection or an uninfected control (not recorded which). The sample taken for sequencing was whole blood. CDR3 sequence: CAWSVLGQGSLYEQFF. CDR3 in DNA: TGTGCCTGGAGTGTACTGGGACAGGGGAGCCTCTATGAGCAGTTCTTC.